The entry that follows covers one T cell receptor beta chain sequence. The data were obtained in a study of blood T cell repertoires in COVID-19. Study-level background: PBMCs, B-cell-depleted T cells, or T cells provided the cDNA or gDNA that made up the material.

This CDR3 has 13 amino acids. Trimming cost V 3 bases and J 6 bases, with 10 bases left between them. Germline lookup yields CDR1 KGHSH and CDR2 LQKENI. How the authors handled the data: Estimation of nucleated cell counts relied on the amplification of reference gene primers. The protocol was immunoSEQ multiplex PCR, while the TCRdb copy is restricted to in-frame clones and leaves out a portion. The DNA gave D and trimming, while V, J and clone size come from that table. The sample yields 250,000 to 300,000 clones, more than 75% seen once. The rearrangement joins TRBV18 to TRBJ2-3; D remains ambiguous. This receptor was identified in a woman aged 40 to 50 who had recovered from COVID-19. Material: peripheral blood. For the CDR3, the DNA is TGTGCCAGCTCACCGAGCCAGGCTGATACGCAGTATTTT. This gives the protein CASSPSQADTQYF.